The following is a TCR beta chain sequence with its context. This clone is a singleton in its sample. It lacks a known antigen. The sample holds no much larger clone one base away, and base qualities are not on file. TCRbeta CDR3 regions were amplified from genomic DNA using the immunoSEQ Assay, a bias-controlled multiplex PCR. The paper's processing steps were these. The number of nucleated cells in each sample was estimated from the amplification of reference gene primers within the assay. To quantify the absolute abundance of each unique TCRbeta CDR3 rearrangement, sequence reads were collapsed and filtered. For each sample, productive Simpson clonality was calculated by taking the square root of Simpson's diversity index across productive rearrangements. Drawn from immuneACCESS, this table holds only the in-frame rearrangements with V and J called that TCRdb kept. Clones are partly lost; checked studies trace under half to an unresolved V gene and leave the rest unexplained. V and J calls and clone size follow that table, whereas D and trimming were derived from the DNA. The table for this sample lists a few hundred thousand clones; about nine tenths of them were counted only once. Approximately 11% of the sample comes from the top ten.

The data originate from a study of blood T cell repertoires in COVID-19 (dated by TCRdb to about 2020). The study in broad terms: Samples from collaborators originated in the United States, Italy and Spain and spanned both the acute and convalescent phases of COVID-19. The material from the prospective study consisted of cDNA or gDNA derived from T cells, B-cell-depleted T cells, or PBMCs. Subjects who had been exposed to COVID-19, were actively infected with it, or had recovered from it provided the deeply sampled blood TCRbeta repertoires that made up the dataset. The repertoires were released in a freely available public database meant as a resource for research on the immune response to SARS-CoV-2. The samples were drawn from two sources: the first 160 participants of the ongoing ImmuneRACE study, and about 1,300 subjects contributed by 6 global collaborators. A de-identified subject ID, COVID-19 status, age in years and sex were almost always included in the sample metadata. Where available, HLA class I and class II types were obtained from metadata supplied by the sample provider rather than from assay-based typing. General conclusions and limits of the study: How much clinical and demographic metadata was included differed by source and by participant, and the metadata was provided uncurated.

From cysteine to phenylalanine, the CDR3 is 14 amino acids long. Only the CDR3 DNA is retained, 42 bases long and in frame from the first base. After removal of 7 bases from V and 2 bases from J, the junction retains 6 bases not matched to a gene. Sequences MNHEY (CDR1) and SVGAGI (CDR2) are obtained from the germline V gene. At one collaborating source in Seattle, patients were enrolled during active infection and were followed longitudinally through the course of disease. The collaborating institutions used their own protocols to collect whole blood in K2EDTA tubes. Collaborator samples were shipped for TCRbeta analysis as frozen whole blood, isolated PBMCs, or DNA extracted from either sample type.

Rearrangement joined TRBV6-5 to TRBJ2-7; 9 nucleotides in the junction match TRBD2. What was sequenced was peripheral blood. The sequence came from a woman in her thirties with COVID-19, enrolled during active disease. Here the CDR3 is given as CASMTGTSTYEQYF. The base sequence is TGTGCCAGCATGACTGGGACTAGCACCTACGAGCAGTACTTC.